This TCR beta chain was profiled in a study of cytomegalovirus exposure and HLA in healthy donors. Unmatched junction bases numbered 2, after V lost 4 bases and J lost 7 bases. CDR3 size: 14 residues. CDR1 is SGHTS and CDR2 is YDEGEE in the germline V gene. Overall study findings and caveats: As a later analysis showed, a missense DCLRE1C variant was linked to trimming of TCR beta V- and J-genes. The classifier reportedly diagnosed cytomegalovirus status with high specificity and sensitivity.

Healthy bone marrow donors formed the donor group. The PCR ran on 60 Vbeta and 13 Jbeta primers. Data came from immunoSEQ multiplex PCR; TCRdb stores just in-frame clones and leaves some out. The data hold some 210,000 clones, with 85% to 90% observed a single time. Points on this clone: Its antigen is not identified.

The J gene is TRBJ2-3, the V gene TRBV5-8, with 14 bases lining up with TRBD2. Sequencing input: PBMCs. The sequence came from a man under 40 in good health and CMV-seronegative. The CDR3 is CASSRTSGGNTQYF. The CDR3 DNA reads TGTGCCAGCAGCCGGACTAGCGGGGGGAATACGCAGTATTTT.